These 5 T cell receptor beta chains were sequenced from one sample in a study of stem cell transplantation in POMP-related autoinflammatory disease. The data were produced by immunoSEQ multiplex PCR, yet TCRdb's version contains in-frame clones alone and is incomplete. The profile covers some 68,000 clones, with approximately 91% appearing a single time and roughly 0.7% taken by the ten largest. The sequenced sample was CD4+ T cells from PBMCs, obtained after stem cell transplantation. Every receptor here comes from a human patient with POMP-related autoinflammation and immune dysregulation (PRAID). Some T cells may be transferred from the graft donor.

This clone was counted once. The V call is TRBV4-1, the J call TRBJ2-1; D call uncertain. Germline lookup yields CDR1 MGHRA and CDR2 YSYEKL. There are 16 residues in the CDR3. Trimming left V 1 base short and J 7 bases short, with 17 bases between. CDR3 in amino acids: CASSQGPPQYLNEQFF. CDR3 nucleotides: TGCGCCAGCAGCCAAGGACCCCCACAGTATCTGAATGAGCAGTTCTTC.

The chain joins TRBV19 to TRBJ1-4; 9 nucleotides agree with TRBD1. The germline gives CDR1 LNHDA, CDR2 SQIVND (reference sequence). The ends lost 3 bases at V and 6 bases at J; junction bases unmatched: 5. The length of the CDR3 is 15 residues. Written as DNA, the CDR3 is TGTGCCAGTAGTATGCCGGGACAGGGAGATGAAAAACTGTTTTTT. Amino acid sequence: CASSMPGQGDEKLFF.

This rearrangement joins TRBV19 to TRBJ2-1, with D possibly matching TRBD1 (6 bases). Trimming removed 6 bases at V and 7 bases at J, with 19 bases between. The germline V gene has CDR1 LNHDA and CDR2 SQIVND (reference sequence). This CDR3 is 15 amino acids long. CDR3 bases: TGTGCCAGTAGGCAACGGCCAGGGGTTCGGAATGAGCAGTTCTTC. Residues: CASRQRPGVRNEQFF.

This clone was seen a single time. The chain uses TRBV30 and TRBJ2-5, with 7 bases fitting TRBD1. This CDR3 contains 14 residues. Germline V CDR1 and CDR2: GTSNPN, SVGIG (reference sequence). The trim removed 1 base at V and 1 base at J, leaving 3 bases unmatched. CDR3 sequence (DNA): TGTGCCTGGAGTGAGGACAGGACCCAAGAGACCCAGTACTTC. Amino acid sequence: CAWSEDRTQETQYF. The entire variable domain, with the rest obtained from reference TRBV30 and TRBJ2-5, is as follows: SQTIHQWPATLVQPVGSPLSLECTVEGTSNPNLYWYRQAAGRGLQLLFYSVGIGQISSEVPQNLSASRPQDRQFILSSKKLLLSDSGFYLCAWSEDRTQETQYFGPGTRLLVL.

A single count supports this clone. This chain connects TRBV5-1 to TRBJ1-2; no firm D call. V was shortened by 4 bases and J by 5 bases, with 12 bases between the two germline ends. This CDR3 contains 13 residues. The germline gives CDR1 SGHRS, CDR2 YFSETQ. The CDR3 loop reads CASSPGSLYGYTF. Here the CDR3 DNA reads TGCGCCAGCAGCCCTGGGAGCCTATATGGCTACACCTTC.